These 8 T cell receptor beta chains share one sample of origin, sequenced in a study of T cell changes during pregnancy in multiple sclerosis. Clones were sequenced by immunoSEQ multiplex PCR, and TCRdb holds only the in-frame ones, with some missing. The profile covers roughly 30,000 clones, with around nine tenths appearing a single time and approximately 7% taken by the ten largest. Sequenced material: CD8+ T cells from peripheral blood mononuclear cells, taken after pregnancy. Every receptor here comes from a female donor with multiple sclerosis, enrolled in a pregnancy study.

This clone was seen a single time. This rearrangement joins TRBV5-6 to TRBJ2-5, with 10 bases matching TRBD2. Germline trimming cut 4 bases from V and 3 bases from J; bases unmatched to any gene: 0. The CDR3 spans 13 residues. Germline CDR1 and CDR2: SGHDT and YYEEEE. The CDR3 DNA reads TGTGCCAGCAGCGGACTAGCGGAAGAGACCCAGTACTTC. Its protein product is CASSGLAEETQYF.

V usage is TRBV6-6 and J usage is TRBJ2-1; no firm D call. V was cut by 0 bases and J by 3 bases, with 6 bases left in between. Germline V gene data show CDR1 as MNHNY and CDR2 as SVGAGI (reference sequence). The CDR3 totals 14 residues. The CDR3 reads CASSYSHDYNEQFF. CDR3 coding DNA: TGTGCCAGCAGTTACTCACATGACTACAATGAGCAGTTCTTC.

This chain connects TRBV27 to TRBJ2-7; no clear D gene. The CDR3 totals 10 residues. Per germline, CDR1 MNHEY and CDR2 SMNVEV (reference sequence). Trimming pared 11 bases from V and 3 bases from J, leaving 8 bases between. CDR3 sequence: CAAGYYEQYF. The CDR3 DNA is TGTGCCGCAGGCTACTACGAGCAGTACTTC.

This sequence joins TRBV19 and TRBJ2-7, with 9 bases fitting TRBD2. The junction had 3 bases not matched to a gene; V was cut back by 3 bases and J by 3 bases. CDR1 LNHDA and CDR2 SQIVND come from the germline V gene (reference sequence). CDR3 length equals 14 residues. Written as DNA, the CDR3 is TGTGCCAGTAGTATCACTAGCGGGCTCTACGAGCAGTACTTC. As protein: CASSITSGLYEQYF.

The rearrangement joins TRBV19 to TRBJ2-3, with D possibly being TRBD2 (6 bases). The germline gives CDR1 LNHDA, CDR2 SQIVND (reference sequence). The CDR3 runs to 15 residues. Trimming removed 5 bases from V and 2 bases from J, with 14 bases in between. DNA of the CDR3: TGTGCCAGTAGTGTTATCGGCGGGAACACAGATACGCAGTATTTT. This gives the protein CASSVIGGNTDTQYF.

The V call is TRBV9, the J call TRBJ2-7; TRBD1 might be the D (6 bases). Deletions cut 4 bases from V and 2 bases from J, with 16 bases between. CDR3 length equals 15 residues. The germline V gene has CDR1 SGDLS and CDR2 YYNGEE. CDR3 sequence: CASSRKDSPAYEQYF. CDR3 in DNA: TGTGCCAGCAGCCGAAAGGACAGCCCTGCCTACGAGCAGTACTTC. Together with reference TRBV9 and TRBJ2-7, the CDR3 gives the full variable domain: DSGVTQTPKHLITATGQRVTLRCSPRSGDLSVYWYQQSLDQGLQFLIQYYNGEERAKGNILERFSAQQFPDLHSELNLSSLELGDSALYFCASSRKDSPAYEQYFGPGTRLTVT.

The V call is TRBV19, the J call TRBJ1-4, with TRBD1 matching over 7 bases. Germline V CDR1 and CDR2: LNHDA, SQIVND (reference sequence). With V trimmed by 5 bases and J by 5 bases, 8 bases remained unmatched. The CDR3 length is 15 residues. Written as DNA, the CDR3 is TGTGCCAGTAGTCGCGACAGGGCTGGCAATGAAAAACTGTTTTTT. Amino acid sequence: CASSRDRAGNEKLFF.

The rearrangement links TRBV15 to TRBJ1-5; 7 positions agree with TRBD1. The CDR3 is 15 residues long. The germline V gene has CDR1 LNHNV and CDR2 YYDKDF (reference sequence). Losses at the gene ends were 6 bases for V and 3 bases for J; bases not matched to a gene: 8. CDR3 protein: CATSHRDSNNQPQHF. The CDR3 bases are TGTGCCACCAGTCACCGGGACAGTAACAATCAGCCCCAGCATTTT.